Sequencing of this T cell receptor (beta chain) was carried out in a study of shared clonotypes between healthy human individuals. Study-level points and caveats: The donor pool, a small one, limited the genetic and exposure-history diversity represented. Larger richness was generally estimated for naive than memory subsets.

To note about this clone: Its antigen is still unknown.

The CDR3 extends over 15 amino acids. V shed 2 bases, J shed 5 bases, and the junction held 4 bases outside the gene matches. Germline assignment: CDR1 MNHEY and CDR2 SMNVEV (reference sequence). The data were produced by immunoSEQ multiplex PCR, yet TCRdb's version contains in-frame clones alone and is incomplete. The data contain roughly 1,800,000 clones, approximately 94% of them singletons. The naive CD8 fraction comprised CD45RO-negative cells positively selected for CCR7 and excluded terminally differentiated effector memory CD45RA+ cells. Donors, healthy HIV-negative adults, lacked recent acute infections or vaccinations.

The sequencing sample was made of naive CD8+ T cells sorted from blood. This TCR came from a man between 18 and 35 years old in good health. The chain links TRBV27 to TRBJ1-4; 8 positions match TRBD1. CDR3 DNA sequence: TGTGCCAGCAGTTTAGGGGACAGGACAAATGAAAAACTGTTTTTT. Translation gives CASSLGDRTNEKLFF.